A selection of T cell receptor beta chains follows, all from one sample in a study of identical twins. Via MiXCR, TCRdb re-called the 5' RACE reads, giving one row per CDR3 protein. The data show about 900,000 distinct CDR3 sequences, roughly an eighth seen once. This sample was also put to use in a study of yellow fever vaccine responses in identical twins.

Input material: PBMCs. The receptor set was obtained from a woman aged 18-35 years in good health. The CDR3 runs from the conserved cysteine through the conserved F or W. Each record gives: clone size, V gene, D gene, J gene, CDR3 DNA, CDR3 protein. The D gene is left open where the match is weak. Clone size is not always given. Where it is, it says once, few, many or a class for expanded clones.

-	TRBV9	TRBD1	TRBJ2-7	TGTGCCAGCAGCGTAGAGGACAGGGGACCCTACGAGCAGTACTTC	CASSVEDRGPYEQYF
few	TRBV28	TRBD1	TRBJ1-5	TGTGCCAGCAGTTCCACAGGGGGCTTCAATCAGCCCCAGCATTTT	CASSSTGGFNQPQHF
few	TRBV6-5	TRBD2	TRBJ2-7	TGTGCCAGCAGTTACTCGAAGGGACTAGCGGCCTACGAGCAGTACTTC	CASSYSKGLAAYEQYF
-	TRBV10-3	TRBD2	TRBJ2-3	TGTGCCATCAGCACGGCTTCAATGGGACTAGCGGGCACAGATACGCAGTATTTT	CAISTASMGLAGTDTQYF
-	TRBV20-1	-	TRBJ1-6	TGCAGTGCTAGAACAGGAGAATATAATTCACCCCTCCACTTT	CSARTGEYNSPLHF
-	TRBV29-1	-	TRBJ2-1	TGCAGCGCCACCAGGACGCCACTCAATGAGCAGTTCTTC	CSATRTPLNEQFF
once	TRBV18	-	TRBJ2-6	TGTGCCAGCTCACCACTTCTTGGAGCCCACTCTGGGGCCAACGTCCTGACTTTC	CASSPLLGAHSGANVLTF
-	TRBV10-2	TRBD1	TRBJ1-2	TGCGCCAGCAGGGGACAGGGGGCTTACTATGGCTACACCTTC	CASRGQGAYYGYTF
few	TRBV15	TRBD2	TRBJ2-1	TGTGCCACCAGCAGATCACTGACTAGCGGGAAATACAATGAGCAGTTCTTC	CATSRSLTSGKYNEQFF
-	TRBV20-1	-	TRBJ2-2	-	CSVIKSGSGTGELFFF
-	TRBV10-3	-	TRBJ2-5	TGTGCCACCGGGGATGGGGGCCGTGGGACCCAGTACTTC	CATGDGGRGTQYF
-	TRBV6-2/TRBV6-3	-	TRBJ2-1	TGTGCCAGCAGTTCAATGTCTTTTGGTGACGATGAGCAGTTCTTC	CASSSMSFGDDEQFF
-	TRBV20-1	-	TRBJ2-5	TGCAGTGCTAGAGTCCCCGGGCTCCAAGAGACCCAGTACTTC	CSARVPGLQETQYF
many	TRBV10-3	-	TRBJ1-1	TGTGCCATCAGTGAGTCGAGTCAGAACACTGAAGCTTTCTTT	CAISESSQNTEAFF
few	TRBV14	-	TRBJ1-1	TGTGCCAGCAGCCATAGGATTGAGAACACTGAAGCTTTCTTT	CASSHRIENTEAFF
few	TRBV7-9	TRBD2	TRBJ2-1	TGTGCCAGCAGCTTATGGGGACTAGCGGCCTACAATGAGCAGTTCTTC	CASSLWGLAAYNEQFF
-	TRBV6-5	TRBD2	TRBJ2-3	TGTGCCAGCAGTTACTCGCGGGAGAGGACAGATACGCAGTATTTT	CASSYSRERTDTQYF
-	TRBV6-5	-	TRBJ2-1	TGTGCCAGCAGTTACTCGGGGGACTGGAGCTCCTACAATGAGCAGTTCTTC	CASSYSGDWSSYNEQFF
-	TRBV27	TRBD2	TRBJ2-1	TGTGCCAGCACTCCTAGCGGGGGGCCTTCCTACAATGAGCAGTTCTTC	CASTPSGGPSYNEQFF
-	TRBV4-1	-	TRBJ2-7	TGCGCCAGCAGCCAAGAACCGGGACGGATGTCCTACGAGCAGTACTTC	CASSQEPGRMSYEQYF
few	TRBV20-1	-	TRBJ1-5	TGCAGTGCCCGGGACTCCCATAGCAATCAGCCCCAGCATTTT	CSARDSHSNQPQHF
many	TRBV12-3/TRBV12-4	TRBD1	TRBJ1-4	TGTGCCAGCAGTTTACTCGGGACAGGGAATGAAAAACTGTTTTTT	CASSLLGTGNEKLFF
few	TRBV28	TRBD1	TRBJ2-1	TGTGCCAGCAGTTCCTCAACAGGGGTTTCCTACAATGAGCAGTTCTTC	CASSSSTGVSYNEQFF
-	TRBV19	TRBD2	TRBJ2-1	TGTGCCAGTAGAAGGGCCCTAGCGGGAGCTTACAATGAGCAGTTCTTC	CASRRALAGAYNEQFF
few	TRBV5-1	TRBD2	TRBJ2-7	TGCGCCAGCAGCCCGGGAGGGGCCGGGTACGAGCAGTACTTC	CASSPGGAGYEQYF
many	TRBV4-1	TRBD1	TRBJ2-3	TGCGCCAGCTACGGGACAGGGCCAAGTCGCACAGATACGCAGTATTTT	CASYGTGPSRTDTQYF
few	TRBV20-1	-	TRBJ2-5	TGCACGGGGGCGTACCAAGAGACCCAGTACTTC	CTGAYQETQYF
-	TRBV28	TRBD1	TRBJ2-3	TGTGCCAGCAGTTCCACAGGGGCGGGCACAGATACGCAGTATTTT	CASSSTGAGTDTQYF
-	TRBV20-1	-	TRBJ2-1	TGCTGTGCTAGGTCAAGCGGCGTCTCCTACAATGAGCAGTTCTTC	CCARSSGVSYNEQFF
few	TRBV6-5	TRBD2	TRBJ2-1	TGTGCCAGCAGTTTTCGGTCGACTAGCGGGAAGGATCAGCAGTTCTTC	CASSFRSTSGKDQQFF
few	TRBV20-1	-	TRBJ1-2	TGCAGTGCTAGAGATTGGCCCGGATCTTTGGGGGCTGGTGGCTACACCTTC	CSARDWPGSLGAGGYTF
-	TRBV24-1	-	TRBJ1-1	TGTGCCACCAGTGATGGACGGAACACTGAAGCTTTCTTT	CATSDGRNTEAFF
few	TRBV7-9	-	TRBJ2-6	TGTGCCAGCAGCTGGCCCAAGGGTTCTGGGGCCAACGTCCTGACTTTC	CASSWPKGSGANVLTF
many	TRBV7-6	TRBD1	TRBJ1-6	TGTGCCAGCAGTCCTGGACAGGGGTTGAGTTCACCCCTCCACTTT	CASSPGQGLSSPLHF
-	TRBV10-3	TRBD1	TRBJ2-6	TGTGCCACCGGACAGGGCATCGCCTCTGGGGCCAACGTCCTGACTTTC	CATGQGIASGANVLTF
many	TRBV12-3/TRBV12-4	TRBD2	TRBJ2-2	TGTGCCAGCAGTTTAGTTGCGGGAGCGGGCGGGGAGCTGTTTTTT	CASSLVAGAGGELFF
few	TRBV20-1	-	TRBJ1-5	TGCAGTGCTAGAGATCCTTCCACCAGTTCGATCAATCAGCCCCAGCATTTT	CSARDPSTSSINQPQHF
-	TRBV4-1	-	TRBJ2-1	TGCGCCTCAAATGAGGAAGTTCCGGCCAATGAGCAGTTCTTC	CASNEEVPANEQFF
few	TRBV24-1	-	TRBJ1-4	TGTGCCACCAGTGTCGCAGGACCAAATGAATTGGTGTTTTTT	CATSVAGPNELVFF
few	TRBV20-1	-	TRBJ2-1	TGCAGTGCTAGAGATCCTGGCATCTCCTACAATGAGCAGTTCTTC	CSARDPGISYNEQFF
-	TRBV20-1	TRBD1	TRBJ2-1	TGCAGTGCTACCGCGGGCTTCAGGGGGAATGAGCAGTTCTTC	CSATAGFRGNEQFF
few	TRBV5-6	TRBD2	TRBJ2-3	TGTGCCAGCAGCTTGGTTTTGACCCGTCGACTAGCTAGCACAGATACGCAGTATTTT	CASSLVLTRRLASTDTQYF
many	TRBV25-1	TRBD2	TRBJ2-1	TGTGCCAGCAGTGAGGGCGGGAGGGTAGATGAGCAGTTCTTC	CASSEGGRVDEQFF
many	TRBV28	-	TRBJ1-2	TGTGCCAGCAGCCAGGACAGCCGATATGGCTACACCTTC	CASSQDSRYGYTF
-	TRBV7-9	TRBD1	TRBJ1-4	TGTGCCAGCAGCTTACCGGGACAGGGACGCGAAAAACTGTTTTTT	CASSLPGQGREKLFF
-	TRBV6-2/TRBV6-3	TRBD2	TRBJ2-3	TGTGCCAGCAGTTACATAGCGGGGGGGCCTGGTGGAAGCACAGATACGCAGTATTTT	CASSYIAGGPGGSTDTQYF
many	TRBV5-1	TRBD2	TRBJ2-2	TGCGCCAGCAGCTCCCTAGCGGTCACCGGGGAGCTGTTTTTT	CASSSLAVTGELFF
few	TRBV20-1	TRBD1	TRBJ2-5	TGCAGTGCTAGCGGGCAGGGGGCAGGAGAGACCCAGTACTTC	CSASGQGAGETQYF
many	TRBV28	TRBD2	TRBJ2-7	TGTGCCAGCAGTTTCGAACTAGCGGGACCAAGCTCCTACGAGCAGTACTTC	CASSFELAGPSSYEQYF
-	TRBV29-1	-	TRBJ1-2	TGCAGCGCACGGGGGGGGCCCGAGCGTGGCTACACCTTC	CSARGGPERGYTF
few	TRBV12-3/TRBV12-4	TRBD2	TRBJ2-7	TGTGCCAGCAGTTATGGGACTAGCGGACCTACTCAGCAGTACTTC	CASSYGTSGPTQQYF